This T cell receptor beta chain was retrieved from a study of identical twins. Notes on the study in general: Fewer insertions were carried by abundant cord blood beta clonotypes, but none was seen in memory repertoires. Twin pairs' shared out-of-frame alpha sequences were enriched in low generation probability.

The CDR3 contains 18 residues. The germline V and J ends were trimmed by 4 bases and 0 bases, with 17 bases remaining between them. Germline CDR1 SGHDT, CDR2 YYEEEE. A few counts support this clonotype. Its specificity is not known. TCRdb ran MiXCR on the 5' RACE reads and lists one entry per CDR3 protein. The top ten clones hold under 15% of a sample with approximately 700,000 distinct CDR3 sequences, about 18% of them seen once. This same sample was also taken into another study, of T cells expressing NK-cell markers. That paper adds: Several donors showed these clonotypes also leading the CD3+CD56-NKG2C+ fraction.

Sequencing was done on a sample of PBMCs. This chain connects TRBV5-6 to TRBJ2-6; D is undetermined. This receptor was obtained from a woman under 30 in good health. The CDR3 nucleotides read TGTGCCAGCAGCGCCCCCTGGGTCCTGGACTCTGGGGCCAACGTCCTGACTTTC. Residues: CASSAPWVLDSGANVLTF.